Each of the 6 T cell receptor beta chains below was sequenced from the same sample in a study of cytomegalovirus exposure and HLA in healthy donors. The study ran its PCR with 60 Vbeta and 13 Jbeta primers. Clones were sequenced by immunoSEQ multiplex PCR, and TCRdb holds only the in-frame ones, with some missing. The table lists 85,000 to 100,000 clones, just under 80% of them singletons. The sample was PBMCs. These receptors all stem from a man between 25 and 39 years old in good health and CMV-seronegative.

The chain joins TRBV7-9 to TRBJ2-1; D might be TRBD2 (6 bases). The CDR3 has 16 amino acids. V lost 4 bases and J 0 bases, leaving 13 bases between the germline ends. Germline V lookup: CDR1 SEHNR, CDR2 FQNEAQ (reference sequence). Written as DNA, the CDR3 is TGTGCCAGCAGCTCCCGGGAGCGGAGCTCCTACAATGAGCAGTTCTTC. It specifies CASSSRERSSYNEQFF.

The V gene is TRBV4-1, the J gene TRBJ1-3, with D perhaps matching TRBD1 (5 bases). The CDR3 consists of 15 residues. The V gene lost 0 bases and the J gene lost 5 bases, with 11 bases spanning the gap. Looked up from germline, CDR1 is MGHRA and CDR2 is YSYEKL. CDR3 nucleotide sequence: TGCGCCAGCAGCCAAGAAGGGGTGAACAGAAACACCATATATTTT. This encodes CASSQEGVNRNTIYF.

This rearrangement joins TRBV2 to TRBJ2-3; D perhaps matches TRBD1 (5 bases). CDR1 SNHLY and CDR2 FYNNEI come from the germline V gene. The germline V and J ends were trimmed by 6 bases and 4 bases, with 8 bases remaining between them. The CDR3 runs 12 residues. CDR3 sequence reads: CASRDNADTQYF. For the CDR3, the DNA is TGTGCCAGCAGGGACAACGCAGATACGCAGTATTTT.

CDR3 coding DNA: TGTGCCAGCAGTATCCCCCGACAGGGCGGGGAGCTGTTTTTT. Its translation is CASSIPRQGGELFF. The rearrangement links TRBV28 to TRBJ2-2; 7 bases are shared with TRBD1. J gave up 7 bases and V 5 bases, and 7 bases lay outside the gene matches. Germline assignment: CDR1 MDHEN and CDR2 SYDVKM. The CDR3 contains 14 residues.

CDR3 sequence reads: CASSLYGGLGYEQYF. DNA for the CDR3: TGTGCCAGCAGCTTGTACGGGGGGCTGGGCTACGAGCAGTACTTC. The chain combines TRBV5-4 with TRBJ2-5; the D gene is possibly TRBD2 (7 bases). Gene TRBJ2-7 matches the end of the DNA better, so the J call may be wrong. Germline loops: CDR1 SGHNT, CDR2 YYREEE (reference sequence). This CDR3 has 15 amino acids.

This clone showed up just a few times. This chain connects TRBV11-2 to TRBJ1-2, with 7 bases aligning to TRBD1. V shed 6 bases and J 1 base; nucleotides not matched to a gene: 11. The germline V gene encodes CDR1 SGHAT and CDR2 FQNNGV. There are 16 residues in the CDR3. For the CDR3, the DNA is TGTGCCAGCAGAAAGCTCGGACAGGAGTATAACTATGGCTACACCTTC. It yields the protein CASRKLGQEYNYGYTF.